This TCR beta chain was recorded in a study of shared clonotypes between healthy human individuals. Naive-designated CD8 cells lacked CD45RO, were positively enriched for CCR7, and omitted terminally differentiated effector memory CD45RA+ cells. This clone was observed a single time. The antigen is not known. Whole-study results and caveats: When compared with the clonotypes that were shared by all four sorted-subset donors, the non-shared clonotypes turned out to have lower generation probabilities. Naive subsets usually exceeded memory subsets in estimated richness.

In germline, CDR1 is SEHNR, CDR2 FQNEAQ (reference sequence). Trimming shortened V by 2 bases and J by 0 bases, and 16 bases separated the two germline ends. This CDR3 is built from 18 residues. Sequencing was performed with immunoSEQ multiplex PCR; in TCRdb, only in-frame clones are kept and a portion is missing. The table records over 2 million clones, less than 95% of them present only once. The chain combines TRBV7-9 with TRBJ2-2, with D unclear. Sample: naive CD8+ T cells sorted from blood. The TCR comes from a man between 18 and 35 years old in good health. This CDR3 is CASSLTRFQNSNTGELFF. CDR3 in DNA: TGTGCCAGCAGCTTAACCAGATTCCAAAACTCGAACACCGGGGAGCTGTTTTTT.